This TCR beta chain was retrieved from a study of T cells in Graves' hyperthyroidism and ophthalmopathy. Exclusion of patients followed from uncontrolled infection, other autoimmune disease, pregnancy or lactation. V lost 5 bases and J lost 3, with 16 bases in between. The CDR3 totals 15 residues. Study conclusions and caveats: Most clonotypes expanded in the thyroid (above 0.001) were also present in blood.

Amplification of TCR beta CDR3 regions used RNA as the template. Carried out on the TCR CDR3, a first-round RT-PCR used the HTBI primer set. Each CDR3 protein gets one entry after TCRdb re-called the multiplex PCR reads with MiXCR. The profile shows under 350,000 distinct CDR3 sequences, less than 30% of them singletons. This clonotype has at least ten counts. Its cognate antigen is unknown. Source material: blood. The chain joins TRBV12-3 or TRBV12-4 to TRBJ2-5; a possible D gene is TRBD2 (5 bases). The TCR was taken from a man aged 35 to 55 with Graves' hyperthyroidism that later progressed to Graves' ophthalmopathy. This chain's CDR3 is CASSTPRGYEETQYF. DNA for the CDR3: TGTGCCAGCAGTACCCCCCGAGGGTATGAAGAGACCCAGTACTTC.